This T cell receptor beta chain was retrieved from a study of cytomegalovirus exposure and HLA in healthy donors. PCR primers comprised 60 Vbeta and 13 Jbeta primers. Only in-frame clones appear in the TCRdb table, and some are missing; sequencing was by immunoSEQ multiplex PCR. The sample carries 100,000 to 120,000 clones, 10% to 15% recorded once. Germline CDR1 reads SNHLY; CDR2 reads FYNNEI. There are 14 residues in the CDR3. Trimming cost V 6 bases and J 3 bases; bases outside gene matches: 7. V usage is TRBV2 and J usage is TRBJ2-7, with TRBD1 identical over 8 bases. This receptor was obtained from a middle-aged man in good health and CMV-seropositive. Material for sequencing was PBMCs. CDR3 nucleotide sequence: TGTGCCAGCAGGCCAGGGACAGGTTACTACGAGCAGTACTTC. Encoded protein: CASRPGTGYYEQYF.